This passage covers 11 T cell receptor beta chains from one sample sequenced in a study of blood T cell repertoires in COVID-19 (dated by TCRdb to 2019 to 2021). The library relied on the immunoSEQ multiplex PCR assay. TCRdb carries this immuneACCESS record with in-frame sequences only. Its versions omit some clonotypes, under half of them owing to an unresolved V gene in the studies checked, with the rest unexplained. The sample profile shows 130,000 or so clones; just under 85% of them were found once. 3% to 3.5% of the sample goes to the ten largest clones. The sequenced material came from peripheral blood. All receptors come from an elderly woman with acute or convalescent COVID-19.

J is TRBJ1-4 and V is TRBV19, with 7 bases aligning to TRBD1. This CDR3 contains 15 residues. Trimming took 5 bases from V and 5 from J; bases not matched to a gene: 8. Looked up from germline, CDR1 is LNHDA and CDR2 is SQIVND (reference sequence). This CDR3 reads CASSPRQGGNEKLFF. DNA for the CDR3: TGTGCCAGTAGTCCCCGACAGGGAGGAAATGAAAAACTGTTTTTT.

The chain has TRBV30 and TRBJ1-2; D is perhaps TRBD1 (6 bases). V was clipped by 0 bases and J by 8 bases, with 10 bases between them. CDR1 is GTSNPN, CDR2 SVGIG, per germline (reference sequence). The CDR3 spans 12 residues. CDR3 sequence (DNA): TGTGCCTGGAGTGTTGCAGGGGAAGGCTACACCTTC. Its translation is CAWSVAGEGYTF.

This clone was observed many times. The chain couples TRBV18 to TRBJ1-2, with D tentatively TRBD1 (5 bases). V lost 3 bases and J 3 bases, leaving 17 bases between the germline ends. The CDR3 length is 16 residues. Germline CDR1 and CDR2: KGHSH and LQKENI. The DNA of the CDR3 is TGTGCCAGCTCACCTGCGTGGGGGGAGGAGGACTATGGCTACACCTTC. As protein: CASSPAWGEEDYGYTF.

V usage is TRBV20-1 and J usage is TRBJ1-3; unclear D gene. The V gene's germline CDR1 is DFQATT and CDR2 SNEGSKA (reference sequence). V was pared by 5 bases and J by 4 bases, with 6 bases between. The CDR3 loop spans 11 amino acids. CDR3 amino acids: CSAPQGNTIYF. Here the CDR3 DNA reads TGCAGTGCTCCACAGGGAAACACCATATATTTT.

This clone was found a few times. The chain carries TRBV7-9 and TRBJ2-1; D uncertain. Germline V gives CDR1 SEHNR, CDR2 FQNEAQ (reference sequence). Trimming removed 2 bases at V and 8 bases at J, with 10 bases between. The length of the CDR3 is 13 residues. The CDR3 nucleotides are TGTGCCAGCAGCTTAAGCTCGGTGGATGAGCAGTTCTTC. This codes for CASSLSSVDEQFF.

The chain recombines TRBV7-2 with TRBJ1-1, with D possibly being TRBD1 (6 bases). Trimming took off 1 base at V and 0 bases at J, with 9 bases between the two ends. This CDR3 region has 15 residues. Germline V gene sequence: CDR1 SGHTA, CDR2 FQGNSA. The CDR3 is CASSLDRVLNTEAFF. The CDR3 DNA reads as TGTGCCAGCAGCTTAGACAGGGTTTTGAACACTGAAGCTTTCTTT.

A note on this clone: The germline gene is not matched at one end of the junction; a read error may be the cause. The chain is built from TRBV2 and TRBJ1-1; D is possibly TRBD1 (5 bases). The CDR3 totals 16 residues. The germline V gene has CDR1 SNHLY and CDR2 FYNNEI. CDR3 sequence reads: CASTGGTMGRNTEASF. The CDR3 DNA reads TGTGCCAGCACGGGAGGGACCATGGGTCGGAACACTGAAGCTTCCTTT.

This chain connects TRBV28 to TRBJ2-7; D gene uncertain. Trimming pared 6 bases from V and 0 bases from J, leaving 15 bases between. This CDR3 comprises 15 residues. Germline CDR1 reads MDHEN; CDR2 reads SYDVKM. CDR3 sequence (DNA): TGTGCCAGCAGCCCGGCGGAGTTTTCCTCCTACGAGCAGTACTTC. Translation gives CASSPAEFSSYEQYF.

V and J are TRBV7-3 and TRBJ2-2; D not resolved. V was trimmed by 4 bases and J by 2 bases, leaving 5 bases between them. In germline, CDR1 is SGHTA, CDR2 FQGTGA. The CDR3 is made up of 13 amino acids. CDR3 in DNA: TGTGCCAGCAGCTCGTCTAACACCGGGGAGCTGTTTTTT. Residues: CASSSSNTGELFF.

This rearrangement joins TRBV18 to TRBJ1-5; no definite D call. CDR3 length equals 13 residues. Germline assignment: CDR1 KGHSH and CDR2 LQKENI. The germline V and J ends were trimmed by 3 bases and 4 bases, with 7 bases remaining between them. CDR3 loop: CASSPQENQPQHF. Written as DNA, the CDR3 is TGTGCCAGCTCACCGCAGGAAAATCAGCCCCAGCATTTT. Combining the CDR3 with reference TRBV18 and TRBJ1-5 gives the whole variable domain NAGVMQNPRHLVRRRGQEARLRCSPMKGHSHVYWYRQLPEEGLKFMVYLQKENIIDESGMPKERFSAEFPKEGPSILRIQQVVRGDSAAYFCASSPQENQPQHFGDGTRLSIL.

In its sample, this clone was seen once. The sample has other DNA sequences that encode this CDR3 too. This rearrangement joins TRBV11-2 to TRBJ2-2; D possibly corresponds to TRBD2 (5 bases). CDR3 length: 16 amino acids. Germline CDR1 SGHAT, CDR2 FQNNGV. V lost 2 bases to trimming and J lost 0 bases, with 10 bases between them. DNA for the CDR3: TGTGCCAGCAGCTTAAGTACGGGGACGAACACCGGGGAGCTGTTTTTT. Protein product: CASSLSTGTNTGELFF.